This T cell receptor beta chain is drawn from a study of blood T cell repertoires in COVID-19. Study-wide context: From the United States, Italy and Spain came samples of acute and convalescent COVID-19.

Germline trimming cut 7 bases from V and 2 bases from J; bases unmatched to any gene: 7. CDR1 is LNHDA, CDR2 SQIVND, per germline (reference sequence). This CDR3 comprises 14 residues. In the study's own analysis: The authors estimated nucleated cell counts from reference gene primer amplification. The protocol was immunoSEQ multiplex PCR, while the TCRdb copy is restricted to in-frame clones and leaves out a portion. V, J and clone size were drawn from that table, and D and trimming were deduced from the DNA. The repertoire holds about 200,000 clones, with 70% to 90% as singletons. The origin of this receptor is a man between 60 and 70 years old with active or convalescent COVID-19. Sequencing was done on a sample of peripheral blood. The rearrangement links TRBV19 to TRBJ2-7; 8 positions agree with TRBD1. CDR3 in DNA: TGTGCCAGTAAGGACAGGGTGGCCGCCTACGAGCAGTACTTC. Translating gives CASKDRVAAYEQYF.